This is a list of T cell receptor beta chains from one sample in a study of tumor-infiltrating lymphocytes in oesophageal squamous cell carcinoma. TCRdb re-analysed the PCR reads in MiXCR, keeping a single row per CDR3 protein. Counted here are some 12,000 distinct CDR3 sequences, roughly 60% occurring once; the ten biggest clones make up just under 35%. The source material was esophageal tumor tissue. These receptors were obtained from a male donor with esophageal squamous cell carcinoma. Each CDR3 is given with its conserved first and last residue. The D gene is left open where the match is weak. The size entry is marked missing in some rows and otherwise reads once, few, many or a size class.

v_gene,abundance,j_gene,d_gene,CDR3aa,CDR3nt
TRBV5-4,-,TRBJ2-5,-,CASSLGLSGQGETQYF,TGTGCCAGCAGCTTGGGGCTATCTGGGCAGGGTGAGACCCAGTACTTC
TRBV24-1,-,TRBJ2-1,-,CATSERRDHYNEQFF,TGTGCCACCAGTGAAAGGCGGGATCACTACAATGAGCAGTTCTTC
TRBV7-3,-,TRBJ2-5,-,CASSLGGTVNRETQYF,TGTGCCAGCAGCTTAGGGGGGACAGTAAATAGGGAGACCCAGTACTTC
TRBV7-3,-,TRBJ2-1,TRBD2,CASRLAGGNNEQFF,TGTGCCAGCAGACTAGCGGGAGGGAACAATGAGCAGTTCTTC
TRBV28,-,TRBJ1-2,-,CASTRGNYGYTF,TGTGCCAGCACTAGGGGGAACTATGGCTACACCTTC
TRBV10-1,-,TRBJ2-1,TRBD2,CASSRAGGPYNEQFF,TGCGCCAGCAGTCGCGCGGGGGGGCCGTACAATGAGCAGTTCTTC
TRBV7-6,-,TRBJ1-2,TRBD1,CASSPGQGADGYTF,TGTGCCAGCAGCCCGGGACAGGGGGCAGATGGCTACACCTTC
TRBV11-2,medium-sized,TRBJ2-3,TRBD2,CASSLVAGVGVDTQYF,TGTGCCAGCAGCTTAGTGGCGGGAGTGGGTGTAGATACGCAGTATTTT
TRBV7-8,-,TRBJ2-1,TRBD2,CASSPPRGSGRIDEQFF,TGTGCCAGCAGCCCCCCCCGGGGTAGCGGGAGAATCGATGAGCAGTTCTTC
TRBV7-9,-,TRBJ2-1,TRBD1,CASSLGTGIHEQFF,TGTGCCAGCAGCTTGGGGACAGGGATCCATGAGCAGTTCTTC
TRBV7-6,-,TRBJ2-3,-,CASSLIFWDTQYF,TGTGCCAGCAGCTTAATCTTCTGGGATACGCAGTATTTT
TRBV7-9,-,TRBJ2-1,TRBD2,CASSLASGMYNEQFF,TGTGCCAGCAGCTTAGCTAGCGGGATGTACAATGAGCAGTTCTTC
TRBV12-3/TRBV12-4,few,TRBJ1-2,-,CASSLAGRIYGYTF,TGTGCCAGCAGTTTAGCGGGACGCATCTATGGCTACACCTTC
TRBV7-6,few,TRBJ2-1,TRBD2,CASSFYGEGSYEQFF,TGTGCCAGCAGCTTCTACGGGGAGGGCAGCTATGAGCAGTTCTTC
TRBV7-7,large,TRBJ2-5,TRBD2,CASSLGLAGSETQYF,TGTGCTAGCAGCTTGGGACTAGCGGGAAGCGAGACCCAGTACTTC
TRBV10-3,few,TRBJ2-1,TRBD1,CAISGTGGDKNEQFF,TGTGCCATCAGTGGGACAGGGGGCGATAAGAATGAGCAGTTCTTC
TRBV12-3/TRBV12-4,few,TRBJ2-6,TRBD1,CASSLGGGPRSGANVLTF,TGTGCCAGCAGTTTAGGAGGGGGCCCTAGGTCTGGGGCCAACGTCCTGACTTTC
TRBV7-2,-,TRBJ1-5,TRBD1,CASSLQGGQPQHF,TGTGCCAGCAGCTTACAGGGGGGTCAGCCCCAGCATTTT
TRBV7-5,-,TRBJ2-3,-,CISVPEAAGTITDTQYF,-
TRBV7-2,few,TRBJ2-1,-,CASSLVKGSYNEQFF,TGTGCCAGCAGCTTGGTAAAGGGCTCCTACAATGAGCAGTTCTTC
TRBV7-3,once,TRBJ2-3,TRBD2,CASSLGGLAGTDTQYF,TGTGCCAGCAGCTTAGGAGGACTAGCTGGCACAGATACGCAGTATTTT
TRBV5-4,-,TRBJ2-7,TRBD2,CASSQTGGSLRYEQYF,TGTGCCAGCAGCCAGACGGGAGGCAGTCTGAGGTACGAGCAGTACTTC
TRBV7-9,-,TRBJ2-7,TRBD1,CASSPDRDAEQYF,TGTGCCAGCAGCCCGGACAGGGATGCCGAGCAGTACTTC
TRBV12-3/TRBV12-4,-,TRBJ2-7,-,CASSFKSETYEQYF,TGTGCCAGCAGTTTTAAGTCGGAGACCTACGAGCAGTACTTC
TRBV7-8,-,TRBJ2-1,-,CASSHPTSNEDNEQFF,TGTGCCAGCAGCCACCCCACTAGCAACGAAGACAATGAGCAGTTCTTC
TRBV7-2,-,TRBJ2-7,-,CASSLRMHEQYF,TGTGCCAGCAGCTTAAGGATGCACGAGCAGTACTTC
TRBV7-6,few,TRBJ2-1,TRBD2,CASSSRLAGNEQFF,TGTGCCAGCAGCTCGCGACTAGCCGGCAATGAGCAGTTCTTC
TRBV6-2/TRBV6-3,-,TRBJ2-3,-,CASRGDRGISSYEQYF,TGTGCCAGCAGAGGTGACCGGGGGATTAGCTCCTACGAGCAGTATTTT
TRBV7-6,once,TRBJ1-1,-,CASRSGGSTVTEAFF,TGTGCCAGCAGATCGGGGGGGAGTACGGTCACTGAAGCTTTCTTT
TRBV27,-,TRBJ1-2,TRBD1,CASSLDRAGGYYGYTF,TGTGCCAGCAGCCTGGACAGGGCAGGCGGGTACTATGGCTACACCTTC
TRBV12-3/TRBV12-4,medium-sized,TRBJ1-2,-,CASSFLSTNYGYTF,TGTGCCAGCAGTTTTCTATCCACTAACTATGGCTACACCTTC
TRBV7-3,-,TRBJ2-5,TRBD2,CASSVGAGGLETQYF,TGTGCCAGCAGCGTCGGCGCGGGGGGGTTAGAGACCCAGTACTTC
TRBV7-8,-,TRBJ2-7,-,CASSLGVFGYEQYF,TGTGCCAGCAGCTTAGGAGTGTTTGGGTACGAGCAGTACTTC
TRBV7-2,-,TRBJ2-1,-,CASSSPVGGRGSDEQFF,TGTGCCAGCAGCTCCCCCGTAGGGGGACGAGGGTCCGATGAGCAGTTCTTC
TRBV19,many,TRBJ2-1,TRBD1,CASRDRGRIEQFF,TGTGCCAGTCGGGACAGGGGACGGATTGAGCAGTTCTTC